Below are 19 T cell receptor beta chains sequenced from a single sample in a study of shared clonotypes between healthy human individuals. Clones were read by immunoSEQ multiplex PCR, and TCRdb kept only the in-frame ones, dropping some. This sample has about 2.1 million clones; 85% to 95% occur once, and the top ten carry 1.5% to 2%. Naive-designated CD8 cells lacked CD45RO, were positively enriched for CCR7, and omitted terminally differentiated effector memory CD45RA+ cells. The sequenced sample consisted of naive CD8+ T cells from PBMCs. These receptors were obtained from a man in his late teens or twenties in good health. Some clones in this sample may be carry-over from other donors' samples.

The chain has TRBV7-9 and TRBJ2-7, with no clear D. The V and J ends lost 4 bases and 3 bases respectively, with 13 bases between them. Germline assignment: CDR1 SEHNR and CDR2 FQNEAQ (reference sequence). CDR3 size: 14 residues. The chain's CDR3 is CASSSVDDLYEQYF. For the CDR3, the DNA is TGTGCCAGCAGCTCAGTTGATGACCTCTACGAGCAGTACTTC.

The V and J genes are TRBV7-8 and TRBJ1-2; D call uncertain. Looked up from germline, CDR1 is SGHVS and CDR2 is FQNEAQ. Trimming shortened V by 3 bases and J by 8 bases, and 13 bases separated the two germline ends. This CDR3 has 13 amino acids. The CDR3 nucleotides are TGTGCCAGCAGCTTTCTGGAGGGCGGGGGCTACACCTTC. Amino acids: CASSFLEGGGYTF.

The V and J genes are TRBV7-9 and TRBJ1-1; D is possibly TRBD1 (6 bases). The CDR3 contains 16 residues. Trimming shortened V by 7 bases and J by 1 base, and 19 bases separated the two germline ends. CDR1 is SEHNR, CDR2 FQNEAQ, per germline (reference sequence). CDR3 sequence reads: CASNFNLRGRNTEAFF. The CDR3 region has the DNA TGTGCCAGCAATTTCAACCTCAGGGGTCGGAACACTGAAGCTTTCTTT.

The V call is TRBV4-2, the J call TRBJ2-7; TRBD2 aligns across 7 bases. The CDR3 length is 17 residues. The V gene end was trimmed by 1 base and the J gene end by 6 bases; junction bases not matched to a gene: 15. Germline lookup yields CDR1 LGHNA and CDR2 YNFKEQ. The CDR3 DNA follows: TGTGCCAGCAGCCAAGCCGGCGGGTTGGGAGGGGACTCCGAGCAGTACTTC. Protein: CASSQAGGLGGDSEQYF.

CDR3 protein: CASSLGTGVNEQFF. The CDR3 DNA is TGCGCCAGCAGCTTAGGGACAGGGGTCAATGAGCAGTTCTTC. V usage is TRBV5-1 and J usage is TRBJ2-1, with TRBD1 matching 10 bases. Germline V lookup: CDR1 SGHRS, CDR2 YFSETQ. CDR3 length: 14 amino acids. The V segment lost 2 bases and the J segment 6 bases; nucleotides outside the gene matches: 2.

This clone was counted once. The CDR3 sequence is CASSVGGTNSNYGYTF. In DNA form, the CDR3 reads TGTGCCAGCAGCGTAGGGGGGACTAACTCTAACTATGGCTACACCTTC. This chain joins TRBV9 and TRBJ1-2; TRBD1 is a possible D gene (5 bases). The CDR3 is made up of 16 amino acids. Germline V gives CDR1 SGDLS, CDR2 YYNGEE. The V end was cut by 0 bases, the J end by 0 bases, with 12 bases between.

Details on this clone: The same CDR3 can be traced to other DNA sequences in this sample. This rearrangement joins TRBV13 to TRBJ2-1, with TRBD2 matching over 14 bases. J gave up 6 bases and V 5 bases, and 3 bases lay outside the gene matches. The CDR3 runs 15 residues. The V gene's germline CDR1 is PRHDT and CDR2 FYEKMQ (reference sequence). This CDR3 reads CASSQGLAGGNEQFF. Written as DNA, the CDR3 is TGTGCCAGCAGCCAAGGACTAGCGGGAGGCAATGAGCAGTTCTTC.

This rearrangement joins TRBV19 to TRBJ1-1, with D uncertain. V lost 6 bases and J lost 7, with 15 bases in between. Germline-derived CDR1 and CDR2 are LNHDA and SQIVND (reference sequence). The CDR3 extends over 13 amino acids. The DNA of the CDR3 is TGTGCCAGTAGAAGGGCAGGCGTCGTTGAAGCTTTCTTT. This sequence encodes CASRRAGVVEAFF.

This sequence joins TRBV28 and TRBJ1-2; D gene uncertain. Looked up from germline, CDR1 is MDHEN and CDR2 is SYDVKM. The CDR3 sequence is 13 residues long. With 5 bases removed from V and 0 bases from J, the gap between germline ends came to 7 bases. CDR3 loop: CASSREPNYGYTF. CDR3 nucleotides: TGTGCCAGCAGTAGGGAGCCTAACTATGGCTACACCTTC.

The chain joins TRBV7-9 to TRBJ2-1, with D perhaps matching TRBD2 (6 bases). Germline values: CDR1 SEHNR, CDR2 FQNEAQ (reference sequence). The CDR3 sequence is 13 residues long. V was trimmed by 5 bases and J by 8 bases, leaving 13 bases between them. The DNA for the CDR3 is TGTGCCAGCAGCACGGGACTTATCCATGAGCAGTTCTTC. Its protein product is CASSTGLIHEQFF.

The genes are TRBV28 and TRBJ2-3, with a tentative D call TRBD1 (6 bases). Trimming removed 4 bases from V and 2 bases from J, with 25 bases in between. From germline, CDR1 is MDHEN and CDR2 SYDVKM. There are 19 residues in the CDR3. CDR3 region: CASSSYKRTAVLSTDTQYF. The CDR3, as DNA: TGTGCCAGCAGTTCTTATAAACGGACAGCAGTATTGTCCACAGATACGCAGTATTTT.

The rearrangement links TRBV9 to TRBJ2-1; TRBD1 aligns across 8 bases. The ends lost 0 bases at V and 2 bases at J; junction bases unmatched: 1. The CDR3 runs to 15 residues. The germline V gene has CDR1 SGDLS and CDR2 YYNGEE. CDR3 region: CASSVGDRTYNEQFF. The CDR3 nucleotides read TGTGCCAGCAGCGTAGGGGACAGGACCTACAATGAGCAGTTCTTC.

This chain connects TRBV30 to TRBJ2-3, with D possibly being TRBD2 (8 bases). V lost 1 base and J 7 bases, leaving 18 bases between the germline ends. Germline CDR1 is GTSNPN and CDR2 is SVGIG (reference sequence). The CDR3 consists of 15 residues. CDR3 nucleotides: TGTGCCTGGAGTGGACGGGGGGGACAGTTCTATACGCAGTATTTT. Protein: CAWSGRGGQFYTQYF.

This sequence joins TRBV30 and TRBJ1-4, with D unresolved. V was clipped by 0 bases and J by 5 bases, with 16 bases between them. CDR3 size: 16 residues. CDR1 and CDR2 from the germline V gene are GTSNPN and SVGIG (reference sequence). The CDR3: CAWSVIGWGVNEKLFF. CDR3 DNA: TGTGCCTGGAGTGTTATAGGATGGGGAGTAAATGAAAAACTGTTTTTT.

CDR3 region: CASSLTSGLETDTQYF. The CDR3 nucleotides read TGTGCCAGCAGCTTGACTAGCGGGTTGGAGACAGATACGCAGTATTTT. The V gene is TRBV7-9, the J gene TRBJ2-3; TRBD2 agrees at 10 bases. Unmatched junction bases numbered 6, after V lost 3 bases and J lost 3 bases. CDR3 length: 16 amino acids. Per the germline V gene, CDR1 is SEHNR and CDR2 is FQNEAQ (reference sequence).

The chain recombines TRBV4-1 with TRBJ1-1; perhaps TRBD1 as D (5 bases). Germline CDR1 and CDR2: MGHRA and YSYEKL. The V end lost 0 bases, the J end lost 5 bases, and 13 bases lay between the germline ends. This CDR3 region has 15 residues. CDR3 amino acids: CASSQESGLDTEAFF. The CDR3 region has the DNA TGCGCCAGCAGCCAAGAATCAGGGCTGGATACTGAAGCTTTCTTT.

This clone has more than one count but fewer than ten. The chain uses TRBV19 and TRBJ1-1, with 8 bases lining up with TRBD1. The germline V gene has CDR1 LNHDA and CDR2 SQIVND (reference sequence). Unmatched junction bases numbered 8, after V lost 7 bases and J lost 7 bases. This CDR3 has 13 residues. CDR3 loop: CASTMDRALEAFF. CDR3 bases: TGTGCCAGTACCATGGACAGGGCACTTGAAGCTTTCTTT. Drawing the rest from reference TRBV19 and TRBJ1-1, the complete variable domain is DGGITQSPKYLFRKEGQNVTLSCEQNLNHDAMYWYRQDPGQGLRLIYYSQIVNDFQKGDIAEGYSVSREKKESFPLTVTSAQKNPTAFYLCASTMDRALEAFFGQGTRLTVV.

This chain links TRBV11-1 with TRBJ2-7, with D perhaps matching TRBD2 (6 bases). V shed 1 base and J shed 5 bases, with 15 bases lying between them. CDR1 and CDR2 (germline): SGHAT, FQDESV (reference sequence). This CDR3 spans 15 amino acids. The CDR3 DNA follows: TGTGCCAGCAGCTTAGTAAGACGGCGCGGGGACGAGCAGTACTTC. Translated, it gives CASSLVRRRGDEQYF.

V and J are TRBV2 and TRBJ2-5; 7 nucleotides match TRBD1. Unmatched junction bases numbered 11, after V lost 6 bases and J lost 4 bases. The germline gives CDR1 SNHLY, CDR2 FYNNEI. CDR3 length: 15 amino acids. In DNA, the CDR3 is TGTGCCAGCAGATCGGATAGGGGGCACCCAGAGACCCAGTACTTC. Its protein is CASRSDRGHPETQYF.